In its sample, the clone carrying this T cell receptor (beta chain) was seen many times. Its specificity is not known. Amplification of TCR beta CDR3 regions was performed using RNA transcripts as template. The TCR CDR3 was amplified in a first-round RT-PCR using the HTBI primer set. TCRdb redid the calling of the multiplex PCR reads with MiXCR, one entry per CDR3 protein. This sample has a few hundred thousand distinct CDR3 sequences, with roughly 50% found just once. This sample stems from a study of T cells in Graves' hyperthyroidism and ophthalmopathy. Study-level findings and limits: Most thyroid-expanded clonotypes above 0.001 were also found in blood.

The study enrolled patients aged 18 to 65 with newly diagnosed hyperthyroidism of under 2 months' duration. Uncontrolled infection, other autoimmune disease, pregnancy or lactation excluded patients. V dropped 8 bases and J dropped 5 bases, with 12 bases sitting between them. The V gene's germline CDR1 is SNHLY and CDR2 FYNNEI. The CDR3 spans 12 residues. Sequenced sample: peripheral blood or thyroid tissue (not recorded which). The rearrangement joins TRBV2 to TRBJ1-1, with a possible D match to TRBD1 (5 bases). This receptor was taken from a woman aged 18 to 35 with Graves' hyperthyroidism. The CDR3 is CASCNGGTEAFF. CDR3 nucleotide sequence: TGTGCCAGCTGCAATGGGGGGACTGAAGCTTTCTTT.